A selection of T cell receptor beta chains follows, all from one sample in a study of identical twins. TCRdb independently ran MiXCR on the 5' RACE reads; one entry per CDR3 protein. The profile covers some 790,000 distinct CDR3 sequences, with 15% to 20% appearing a single time and about an eighth taken by the ten largest. The same sample was also used in a study of T cells expressing NK-cell markers.

The sequenced sample consisted of PBMCs. These receptors were obtained from a young woman in good health. CDR3s leave out the opening cysteine and the closing phenylalanine or tryptophan.

j_call | v_call | cdr3_aa
TRBJ1-1 | TRBV20-1 | SASGADTEAF
TRBJ1-4 | TRBV29-1 | SVILTGEKLF
TRBJ2-5 | TRBV12-5 | ASGTGNPGETQY
TRBJ2-1 | TRBV6-5 | ASSYGPPNEQF
TRBJ2-7 | TRBV6-1 | ASRAGDSSYEQY
TRBJ2-2 | TRBV2 | ASRDRDVAGELF
TRBJ2-1 | TRBV5-1 | ASSITGLAGVEEQF
TRBJ2-5 | TRBV5-1 | ASSMDGAGAAQETQY
TRBJ2-7 | TRBV12-3/TRBV12-4 | ASSRGAGEQY
TRBJ2-3 | TRBV3-1 | ASSETASTDTQY
TRBJ2-1 | TRBV11-2 | ASSLLRLAEYNEQF
TRBJ2-7 | TRBV7-6 | ASSLSGTGGYEQY
TRBJ2-3 | TRBV11-3 | ASSLGLVDTQY
TRBJ2-5 | TRBV5-6 | ASSPTGVKETQY
TRBJ2-5 | TRBV11-2 | ASGVAGPQETQY
TRBJ2-3 | TRBV13 | ASSSRFSGGADTQY
TRBJ2-5 | TRBV3-1 | ASSQAQDLQETQY
TRBJ1-5 | TRBV12-3/TRBV12-4 | ASSGTGSTRPQH
TRBJ2-1 | TRBV20-1 | SACSSSDNEQF
TRBJ2-1 | TRBV4-1 | ASSPVQTYNEQF
TRBJ2-1 | TRBV12-3/TRBV12-4 | ASSLGDSMGDEQF
TRBJ2-4 | TRBV9 | ASSVGRGDIAKNIQY
TRBJ1-1 | TRBV7-2 | ASSLGPGRTEVF
TRBJ2-2 | TRBV7-9 | ASSLRGTSAGPGELF
TRBJ2-1 | TRBV6-5 | ASSYKSTSAHEQF
TRBJ2-7 | TRBV11-3 | ASSLGLAGSFEQY
TRBJ1-6 | TRBV6-5 | ASSYSMVRGVGSPLH
TRBJ2-7 | TRBV20-1 | SARKFVAGVYEQY
TRBJ2-3 | TRBV10-2 | ASSEGGTSTDTQY
TRBJ2-5 | TRBV6-1 | ASRQPGTSRETQY
TRBJ2-1 | TRBV2 | ASRDDGAGLADSSYNEQF
TRBJ2-2 | TRBV5-1 | ASSPTGGADTGELF
TRBJ2-2 | TRBV19 | ASSIAPGANTGELF
TRBJ2-2 | TRBV7-9 | APGGGGTNVWTGELF
TRBJ1-5 | TRBV20-1 | SARPGHPNQPQH
TRBJ2-1 | TRBV20-1 | SAHERDYNEQF
TRBJ2-3 | TRBV20-1 | SASDPSPAGGQDTQY
TRBJ2-1 | TRBV7-6 | ASTEGGGRAGDNEQF
TRBJ2-1 | TRBV20-1 | SAAGASGSSYNEQF
TRBJ1-1 | TRBV12-3/TRBV12-4 | ASSLHENTEAF
TRBJ1-1 | TRBV29-1 | SVDMAEGNTEAF
TRBJ2-2 | TRBV12-3/TRBV12-4 | ATVQRGPGELF